This T cell receptor (beta chain) was captured in a study of blood T cells in healthy people across ages. This clonotype has more than one count but fewer than ten. The second PCR ran about 7 to 12 cycles with a sample-barcoded 5' primer and J-beta primers. Each CDR3 protein gets one entry after TCRdb re-called the 5' RACE reads with MiXCR. The sample lists 750,000 to 850,000 distinct CDR3 sequences, 20% to 25% seen once, with under 4% in the top ten. The same data also contributed to another study, on T cells of mothers and their children.

Material for sequencing was blood. This clonotype was sampled from a boy between 10 and 17 years old in good health.

The CDR3 DNA reads as TGTGCCAGCAGCCGGACAGGGGGGGCCAACGTCCTGACTTTC. Protein sequence: CASSRTGGANVLTF. This sequence joins TRBV12-3 or TRBV12-4 and TRBJ2-6; 8 bases are shared with TRBD1. The V segment lost 6 bases and the J segment 4 bases; nucleotides outside the gene matches: 2. This CDR3 is 14 amino acids long.